This T cell receptor beta chain was sequenced in a study of blood T cell repertoires in COVID-19. There are a few counts of this clone. In the authors' methods: Reference gene primer amplification gave nucleated cell count estimates. Libraries were prepared by immunoSEQ multiplex PCR; TCRdb keeps only in-frame clonotypes and omits some of them. V, J and clone size are taken as reported in that table, and D and trimming were inferred from the DNA itself. This table holds roughly 180,000 clones, approximately 88% found once. V lost 2 bases, J lost 12 bases, and 8 bases stayed unmatched. The CDR3 extends over 16 amino acids. CDR1 and CDR2 (germline): LNHDA, SQIVND (reference sequence).

The sequence derives from a middle-aged woman with COVID-19, enrolled during active disease. The sequenced material came from peripheral blood. The chain couples TRBV19 to TRBJ1-6; 12 bases line up with TRBD1. DNA of the CDR3: TGTGCCAGTAGTATACTTTCCGGGACAGGGGGCGAACCCCTCCACTTT. The encoded protein is CASSILSGTGGEPLHF.